This T cell receptor beta chain was captured in a study of control samples from healthy donors and cancer patients. Germline trimming cut 4 bases from V and 5 bases from J; bases unmatched to any gene: 5. The germline V gene has CDR1 MNHEY and CDR2 SVGEGT. This CDR3 contains 15 residues. Some clones are missing from TCRdb's copy, which holds only in-frame ones; the method was immunoSEQ multiplex PCR. The sample includes 150,000 to 200,000 clones. Sequenced material: blood. The V gene is TRBV6-2 or TRBV6-3, the J gene TRBJ1-6; 7 bases match TRBD1. This TCR came from a woman aged 25 to 39 in good health. CDR3 sequence: CASSSGQTHNSPLHF. CDR3 nucleotides: TGTGCCAGCAGTTCGGGACAGACACATAATTCACCCCTCCACTTT.